The 15 T cell receptor beta chains below come from one sample, sequenced in a study of regulatory T cells in long-lasting Graves disease. The time point here: newly diagnosed GD, antithyroid drugs for less than 3 months. Generation of the TCR library employed RNA extracted from PBMCs. Combining iRepertoire HTBI primers with Arm-PCR of CDR3 regions, the authors built TCR beta libraries. From the multiplex PCR reads, TCRdb called clonotypes with MiXCR, one entry per CDR3 protein. The data show around 470,000 distinct CDR3 sequences, approximately 14% seen once. These data are also associated with another study on T cells in Graves' hyperthyroidism and ophthalmopathy.

The specimen comprised peripheral blood mononuclear cells (PBMCs), sampled at new diagnosis, from a patient treated with antithyroid drugs. The receptors come from a woman aged 45 to 65 with Graves disease.

The chain combines TRBV19 with TRBJ1-3; possibly TRBD1 for D (6 bases). V lost 7 bases and J lost 5, with 24 bases in between. The germline CDR1 and CDR2 sequences are LNHDA and SQIVND (reference sequence). The CDR3 consists of 17 residues. The CDR3 DNA follows: TGTGCCAGTACCGTCGGACCTTGGGCACAGGGAAGAAACACCATATATTTT. Translated, it gives CASTVGPWAQGRNTIYF.

This chain connects TRBV29-1 to TRBJ2-5; 7 positions agree with TRBD1. With 4 bases clipped from V and 4 bases from J, the junction kept 3 bases outside the gene matches. Germline V gene data show CDR1 as SQVTM and CDR2 as ANQGSEA. This CDR3 has 12 residues. The CDR3 nucleotides read TGCAGCGTTGGCCGGGACAGAGAGACCCAGTACTTC. As protein: CSVGRDRETQYF.

Ten or more counts support this clonotype. The gene calls are TRBV5-1 and TRBJ2-3; TRBD2 matches 9 bases. Germline V gene data show CDR1 as SGHRS and CDR2 as YFSETQ. This CDR3 spans 16 amino acids. J gave up 4 bases and V 4 bases, and 10 bases lay outside the gene matches. The CDR3 spells CASSPGLASGADTQYF. In DNA form, the CDR3 reads TGCGCCAGCAGCCCCGGACTAGCGAGCGGGGCAGATACGCAGTATTTT.

The V and J genes are TRBV20-1 and TRBJ1-1; D ambiguous. Germline assignment: CDR1 DFQATT and CDR2 SNEGSKA (reference sequence). The CDR3 loop spans 12 amino acids. Trimming took 4 bases from V and 1 from J, leaving 7 bases between them. CDR3 region: CSATLKNTEAFF. Written as DNA, the CDR3 is TGCAGTGCTACACTCAAGAACACTGAAGCTTTCTTT.

This sequence joins TRBV4-1 and TRBJ1-2, with unresolved D. Germline lookup yields CDR1 MGHRA and CDR2 YSYEKL. The CDR3 has 15 amino acids. V was trimmed by 1 base and J by 7 bases, leaving 16 bases between them. The DNA of the CDR3 is TGCGCCAGCAGCCAAGCGGGCCCGGACGCATCTGGCTACACCTTC. Translation gives CASSQAGPDASGYTF.

This clonotype was observed at least ten times. The V and J genes are TRBV6-1 and TRBJ1-4; D is possibly TRBD1 (5 bases). CDR1 MNHNS and CDR2 SASEGT come from the germline V gene. V lost 1 base and J 8 bases, leaving 11 bases between the germline ends. The CDR3 totals 14 residues. The CDR3 sequence is CASSEVGRGEKLFF. In nucleotides, the CDR3 is TGTGCCAGCAGTGAAGTCGGGAGGGGCGAAAAACTGTTTTTT.

Worth noting for this clonotype: A far larger clone is only one base removed, so a read error is likely. The chain uses TRBV10-3 and TRBJ2-5; D remains unclear. The V and J ends lost 6 bases and 0 bases respectively, with 2 bases between them. Germline V gene data show CDR1 as ENHRY and CDR2 as SYGVKD. This CDR3 has 11 residues. DNA of the CDR3: TGTGCCATCAGGAACCAAGAGACCCAGTACTTC. Translating it yields CAIRNQETQYF.

This clonotype was counted only a few times. V usage is TRBV20-1 and J usage is TRBJ2-1, with 10 bases aligning to TRBD2. V lost 6 bases and J lost 6; bases outside the gene matches: 11. Germline V gene sequence: CDR1 DFQATT, CDR2 SNEGSKA (reference sequence). The CDR3 contains 15 residues. The CDR3 DNA reads TGCAGTGCCCTACACGCGAGCGGGAGGGTCAATGAGCAGTTCTTC. The encoded protein is CSALHASGRVNEQFF.

V is TRBV20-1 and J is TRBJ2-7, with D perhaps matching TRBD2 (6 bases). The germline CDR1 and CDR2 sequences are DFQATT and SNEGSKA (reference sequence). The CDR3 covers 13 residues. Trimming shortened V by 0 bases and J by 4 bases, and 10 bases separated the two germline ends. CDR3 DNA: TGCAGTGCTAGAGACAACCGGGAGTACGAGCAGTACTTC. This codes for CSARDNREYEQYF.

For this clonotype: A read error is possible here, since a much larger clone lies one base away. The V call is TRBV6-2 or TRBV6-3, the J call TRBJ2-3; D possibly uses TRBD1 or TRBD2 (5 bases each). This CDR3 is 15 amino acids long. V was trimmed by 7 bases and J by 4 bases, leaving 18 bases between them. Germline assignment: CDR1 MNHEY and CDR2 SVGEGT. The CDR3 spells CASTLIGELADTQYF. The CDR3 DNA sequence: TGTGCCAGCACCTTAATAGGGGAGTTGGCAGATACGCAGTATTTT.

This clonotype was detected many times. This chain connects TRBV29-1 to TRBJ2-5; tentative D call: TRBD2 (5 bases). V shed 1 base and J shed 3 bases, with 9 bases lying between them. The germline V gene has CDR1 SQVTM and CDR2 ANQGSEA. This CDR3 is 13 amino acids long. The CDR3 DNA sequence: TGCAGCGTTGAAGGGGCCGGGAAAGAGACCCAGTACTTC. Its translation is CSVEGAGKETQYF.

This clonotype was counted a few times. This chain uses TRBV5-6 with TRBJ1-1; no clear D. Germline-derived CDR1 and CDR2 are SGHDT and YYEEEE. V gave up 3 bases and J gave up 4 bases, with 13 bases separating them. The CDR3 is 14 residues long. CDR3 protein: CASSSSRALTEAFF. CDR3 DNA: TGTGCCAGCAGCTCATCGAGGGCCCTCACTGAAGCTTTCTTT. The variable domain in full, completed from reference TRBV5-6 and TRBJ1-1, reads DAGVTQSPTHLIKTRGQQVTLRCSPKSGHDTVSWYQQALGQGPQFIFQYYEEEERQRGNFPDRFSGHQFPNYSSELNVNALLLGDSALYLCASSSSRALTEAFFGQGTRLTVV.

This clonotype was recorded many times. The chain joins TRBV7-9 to TRBJ2-5; the D is unclear. This CDR3 is 14 amino acids long. The V and J ends lost 4 bases and 1 base respectively, with 10 bases between them. Germline V gene sequence: CDR1 SEHNR, CDR2 FQNEAQ (reference sequence). The CDR3 loop reads CASSSLGSQETQYF. The DNA for the CDR3 is TGTGCCAGCAGCTCTTTGGGTAGCCAAGAGACCCAGTACTTC.

This clonotype was seen repeatedly, ten times or more. The chain links TRBV6-2 or TRBV6-3 to TRBJ2-4, with D perhaps given as TRBD1 or TRBD2 (5 bases each). Germline lookup yields CDR1 MNHEY and CDR2 SVGEGT. The CDR3 runs to 17 residues. Trimming stripped 2 bases from V and 1 base from J, with 15 bases between. The CDR3 sequence is CASSYSSGRKAKNIQYF. The CDR3 coding sequence is TGTGCCAGCAGTTACAGTTCGGGGCGGAAGGCCAAAAACATTCAGTACTTC.

This clonotype appeared many times. This chain joins TRBV18 and TRBJ2-1, with 8 bases fitting TRBD2. From germline, CDR1 is KGHSH and CDR2 LQKENI. The CDR3 totals 15 residues. V lost 2 bases to trimming and J lost 7 bases; unmatched junction nucleotides: 7. The chain's CDR3 is CASSPLLAEGNEQFF. The CDR3 coding sequence is TGTGCCAGCTCACCATTACTAGCGGAGGGGAATGAGCAGTTCTTC.